This paragraph reports one T cell receptor (beta chain). What antigen it recognizes has not been identified. Base quality data are lacking; no much larger clone is found one base away. This record belongs to a study of T cell repertoires in cytomegalovirus infection (dated by TCRdb to about 2019). With respect to the entire study: The HLA type of each donor mattered for the analysis, because public TCR beta signatures pointed to carriage of CMV infection along with the matching HLA type.

Sequencer: Illumina HiSeq 1500. In-frame beta chains were kept once TCRdb had trimmed the public reads at Q25 with fastp and called clones with MiXCR. A single entry per CDR3 protein holds the most common genes and DNA from its merged rows. The sample table lists about 190,000 distinct CDR3 sequences, 25% to 30% of them with a count of one. The ten largest account for approximately 30% of the sample. What the authors observed across the whole study: In both this cohort and an independent cohort of 352 donors, the cumulative frequency of public TCR beta family members distinguished carriers of CMV infection plus the relevant HLA type. The ex vivo response was dominated by HLA-C-restricted CMV-specific TCR beta clonotypes, which also provided the single most frequent clonotype in two of eight donors.

The CDR3 starts with the cysteine, ends with the phenylalanine, and has 14 residues. Only the CDR3 portion is preserved as DNA: 42 bases, with reading frame beginning at the first base. V trim: 6 bases; J trim: 1 base; unmatched bases: 8. The germline V gene supplies CDR1 SQVTM and CDR2 ANQGSEA. The sequenced sample was PBMCs. This receptor was identified in a human donor in good health (CMV status not recorded). Some clones in this sample may be carry-over from other donors' samples. The rearrangement combines TRBV29-1 with TRBJ1-1, and TRBD1 matches 7 of the central bases. At the DNA level, the sequence is TGCAGCGTAGGATTGGGACAGCCGAACACTGAAGCTTTCTTT. The encoded protein is CSVGLGQPNTEAFF.